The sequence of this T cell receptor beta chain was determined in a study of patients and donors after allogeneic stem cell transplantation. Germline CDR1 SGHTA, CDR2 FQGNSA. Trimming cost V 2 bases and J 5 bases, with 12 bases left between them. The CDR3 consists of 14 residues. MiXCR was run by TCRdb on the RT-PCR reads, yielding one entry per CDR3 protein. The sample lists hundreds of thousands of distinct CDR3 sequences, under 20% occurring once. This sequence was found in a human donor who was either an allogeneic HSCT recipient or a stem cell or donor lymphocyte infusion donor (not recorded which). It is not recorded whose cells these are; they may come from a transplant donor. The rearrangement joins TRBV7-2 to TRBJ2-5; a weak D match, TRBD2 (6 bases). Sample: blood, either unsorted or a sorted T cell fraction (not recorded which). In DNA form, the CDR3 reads TGTGCCAGCAGCTTAAACGGGGGTGGTGAGACCCAGTACTTC. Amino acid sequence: CASSLNGGGETQYF.